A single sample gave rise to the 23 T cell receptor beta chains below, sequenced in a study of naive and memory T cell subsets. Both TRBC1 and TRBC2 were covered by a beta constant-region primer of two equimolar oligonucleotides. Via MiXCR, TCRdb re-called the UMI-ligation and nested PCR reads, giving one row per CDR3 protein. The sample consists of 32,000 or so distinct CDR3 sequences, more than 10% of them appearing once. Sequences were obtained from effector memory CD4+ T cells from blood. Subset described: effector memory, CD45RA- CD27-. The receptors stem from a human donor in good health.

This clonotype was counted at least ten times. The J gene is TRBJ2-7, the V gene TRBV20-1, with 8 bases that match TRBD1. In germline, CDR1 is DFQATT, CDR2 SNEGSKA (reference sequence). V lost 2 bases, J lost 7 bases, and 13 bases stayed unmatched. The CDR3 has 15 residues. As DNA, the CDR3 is TGCAGTGCTAGATATGCGGGACAGGCATCGGGGGAGCAGTACTTC. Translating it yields CSARYAGQASGEQYF.

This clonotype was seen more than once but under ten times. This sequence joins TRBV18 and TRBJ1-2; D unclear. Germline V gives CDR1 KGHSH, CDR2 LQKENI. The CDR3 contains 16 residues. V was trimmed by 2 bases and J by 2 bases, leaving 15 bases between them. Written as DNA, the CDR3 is TGTGCCAGCTCACCAAGTTCGGAAGGGTGGAACTATGGCTACACCTTC. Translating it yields CASSPSSEGWNYGYTF.

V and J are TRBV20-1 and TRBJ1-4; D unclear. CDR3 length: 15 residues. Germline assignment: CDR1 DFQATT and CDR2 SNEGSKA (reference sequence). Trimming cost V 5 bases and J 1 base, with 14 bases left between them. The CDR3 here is CSAPPATGTNEKLFF. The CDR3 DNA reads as TGCAGTGCTCCCCCTGCGACGGGAACTAATGAAAAACTGTTTTTT.

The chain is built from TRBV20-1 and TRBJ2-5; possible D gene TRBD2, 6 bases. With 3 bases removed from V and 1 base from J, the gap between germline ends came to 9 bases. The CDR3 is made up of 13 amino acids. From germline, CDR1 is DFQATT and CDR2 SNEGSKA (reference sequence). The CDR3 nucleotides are TGCAGTGCTAGCGGGAGTCTCCAAGAGACCCAGTACTTC. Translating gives CSASGSLQETQYF.

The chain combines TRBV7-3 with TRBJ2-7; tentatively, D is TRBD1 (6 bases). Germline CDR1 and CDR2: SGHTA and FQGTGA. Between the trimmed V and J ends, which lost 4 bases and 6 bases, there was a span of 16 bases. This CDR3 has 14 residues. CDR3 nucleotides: TGTGCCAGCAGCTCCGTGGCGGACAGTGGCGAGCAGTACTTC. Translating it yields CASSSVADSGEQYF.

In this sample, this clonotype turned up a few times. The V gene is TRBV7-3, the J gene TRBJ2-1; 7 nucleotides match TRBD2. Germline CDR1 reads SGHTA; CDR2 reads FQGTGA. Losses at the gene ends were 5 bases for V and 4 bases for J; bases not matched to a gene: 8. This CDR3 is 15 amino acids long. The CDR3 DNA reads TGTGCCAGCAGCCCCCGGCGGGAGCGGTACAATGAGCAGTTCTTC. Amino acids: CASSPRRERYNEQFF. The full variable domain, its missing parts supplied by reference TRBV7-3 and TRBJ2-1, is GAGVSQTPSNKVTEKGKYVELRCDPISGHTALYWYRQSLGQGPEFLIYFQGTGAADDSGLPNDRFFAVRPEGSVSTLKIQRTERGDSAVYLCASSPRRERYNEQFFGPGTRLTVL.

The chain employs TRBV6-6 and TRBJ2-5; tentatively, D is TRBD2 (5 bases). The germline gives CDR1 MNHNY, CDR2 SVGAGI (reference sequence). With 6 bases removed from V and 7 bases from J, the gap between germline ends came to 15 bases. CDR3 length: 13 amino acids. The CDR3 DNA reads TGTGCCAGCAGGAAACTAGTGGTAGGGACCCAGTACTTC. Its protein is CASRKLVVGTQYF.

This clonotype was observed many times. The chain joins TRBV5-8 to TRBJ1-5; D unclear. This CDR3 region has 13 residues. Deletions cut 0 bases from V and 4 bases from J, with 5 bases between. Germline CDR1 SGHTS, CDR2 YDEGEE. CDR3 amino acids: CASSLGLNQPQHF. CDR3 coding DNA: TGTGCCAGCAGCTTGGGACTTAATCAGCCCCAGCATTTT.

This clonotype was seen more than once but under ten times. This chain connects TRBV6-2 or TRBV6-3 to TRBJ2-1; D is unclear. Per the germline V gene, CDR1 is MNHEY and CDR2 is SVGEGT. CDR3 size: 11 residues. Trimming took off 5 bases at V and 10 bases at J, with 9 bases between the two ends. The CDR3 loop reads CASSAILEQFF. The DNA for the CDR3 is TGTGCCAGCAGTGCGATCCTGGAGCAGTTCTTC.

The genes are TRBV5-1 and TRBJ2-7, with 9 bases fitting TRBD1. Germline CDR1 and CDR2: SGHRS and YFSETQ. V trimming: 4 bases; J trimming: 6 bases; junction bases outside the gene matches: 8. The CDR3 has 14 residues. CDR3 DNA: TGCGCCAGCAGCCGGGGACAGGGTGGGCCCGAGCAGTACTTC. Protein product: CASSRGQGGPEQYF.

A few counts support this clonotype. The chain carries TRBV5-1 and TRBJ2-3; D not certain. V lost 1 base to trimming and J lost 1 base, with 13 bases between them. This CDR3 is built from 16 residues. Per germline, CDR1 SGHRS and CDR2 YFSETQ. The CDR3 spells CASSLLGILGTDTQYF. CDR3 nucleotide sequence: TGCGCCAGCAGCTTGTTGGGCATCTTAGGCACAGATACGCAGTATTTT.

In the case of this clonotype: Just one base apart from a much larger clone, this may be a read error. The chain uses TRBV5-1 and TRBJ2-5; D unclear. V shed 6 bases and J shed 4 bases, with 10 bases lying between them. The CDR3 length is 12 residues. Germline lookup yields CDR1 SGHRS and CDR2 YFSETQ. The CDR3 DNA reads TGCGCCAGCACCACCGACCTAGAGACCCAGTACTTC. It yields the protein CASTTDLETQYF.

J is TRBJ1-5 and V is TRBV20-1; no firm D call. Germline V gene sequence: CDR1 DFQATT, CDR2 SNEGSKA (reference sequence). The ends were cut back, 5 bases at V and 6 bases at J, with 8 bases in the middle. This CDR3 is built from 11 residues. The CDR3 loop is CSAGGVQPQHF. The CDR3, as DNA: TGCAGTGCTGGAGGAGTTCAGCCCCAGCATTTT.

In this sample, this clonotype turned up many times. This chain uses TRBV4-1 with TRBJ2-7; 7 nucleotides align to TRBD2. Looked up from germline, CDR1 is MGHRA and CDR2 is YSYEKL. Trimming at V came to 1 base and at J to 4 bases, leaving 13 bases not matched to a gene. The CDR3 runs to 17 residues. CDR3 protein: CASSQGGGTEGRYEQYF. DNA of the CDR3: TGCGCCAGCAGCCAAGGGGGAGGGACGGAAGGTCGGTACGAGCAGTACTTC.

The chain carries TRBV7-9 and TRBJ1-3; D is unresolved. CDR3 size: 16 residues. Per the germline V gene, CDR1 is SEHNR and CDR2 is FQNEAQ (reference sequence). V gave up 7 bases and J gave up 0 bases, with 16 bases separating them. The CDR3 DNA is TGTGCCAGCAACAAATACACAGCTAGCTCTGGAAACACCATATATTTT. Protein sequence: CASNKYTASSGNTIYF.

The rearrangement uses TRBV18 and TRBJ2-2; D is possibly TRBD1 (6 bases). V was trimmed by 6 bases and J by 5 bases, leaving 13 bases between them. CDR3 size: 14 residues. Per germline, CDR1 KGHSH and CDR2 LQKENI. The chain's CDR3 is CASSLDSETGELFF. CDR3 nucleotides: TGTGCCAGCTCCCTGGACAGCGAAACCGGGGAGCTGTTTTTT.

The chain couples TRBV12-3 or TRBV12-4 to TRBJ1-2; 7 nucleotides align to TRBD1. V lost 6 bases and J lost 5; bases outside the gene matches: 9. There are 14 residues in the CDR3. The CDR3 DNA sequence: TGTGCCAGCAGGCCCTTGACAGGGAATTATGGCTACACCTTC. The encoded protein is CASRPLTGNYGYTF.

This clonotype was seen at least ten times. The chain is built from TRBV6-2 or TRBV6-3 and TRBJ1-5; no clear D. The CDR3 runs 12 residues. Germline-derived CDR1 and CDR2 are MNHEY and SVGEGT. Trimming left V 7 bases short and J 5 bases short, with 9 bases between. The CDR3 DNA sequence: TGTGCCAGCAAGAAGGTTGATCAGCCCCAGCATTTT. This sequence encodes CASKKVDQPQHF.

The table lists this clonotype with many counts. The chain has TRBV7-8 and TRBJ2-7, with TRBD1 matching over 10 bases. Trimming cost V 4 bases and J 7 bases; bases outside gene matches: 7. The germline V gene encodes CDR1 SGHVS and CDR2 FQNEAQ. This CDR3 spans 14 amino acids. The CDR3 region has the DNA TGTGCCAGCAGCTGGGACAGGGGCCCGGAAGAGCAGTACTTC. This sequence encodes CASSWDRGPEEQYF.

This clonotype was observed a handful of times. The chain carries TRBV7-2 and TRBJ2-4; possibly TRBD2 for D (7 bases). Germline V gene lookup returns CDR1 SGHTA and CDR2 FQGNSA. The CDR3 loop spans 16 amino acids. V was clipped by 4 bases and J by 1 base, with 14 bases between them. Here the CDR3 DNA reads TGTGCCAGCAGCTGGATAGGGGGGGGGGCCAAAAACATTCAGTACTTC. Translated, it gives CASSWIGGGAKNIQYF. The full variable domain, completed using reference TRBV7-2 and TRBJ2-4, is GAGVSQSPSNKVTEKGKDVELRCDPISGHTALYWYRQSLGQGLEFLIYFQGNSAPDKSGLPSDRFSAERTGGSVSTLTIQRTQQEDSAVYLCASSWIGGGAKNIQYFGAGTRLSVL.

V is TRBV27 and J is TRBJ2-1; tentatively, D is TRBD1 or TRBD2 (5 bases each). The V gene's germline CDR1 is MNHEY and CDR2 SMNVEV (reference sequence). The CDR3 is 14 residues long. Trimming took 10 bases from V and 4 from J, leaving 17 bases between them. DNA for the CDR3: TGTGCCACCGGGGACGTCTCCCGTTACAATGAGCAGTTCTTC. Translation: CATGDVSRYNEQFF.

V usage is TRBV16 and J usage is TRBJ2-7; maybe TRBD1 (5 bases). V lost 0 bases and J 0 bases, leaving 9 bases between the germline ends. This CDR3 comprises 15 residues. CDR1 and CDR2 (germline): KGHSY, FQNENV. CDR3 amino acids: CASSQSPDSSYEQYF. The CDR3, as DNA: TGTGCCAGCAGCCAATCACCCGACAGCTCCTACGAGCAGTACTTC.

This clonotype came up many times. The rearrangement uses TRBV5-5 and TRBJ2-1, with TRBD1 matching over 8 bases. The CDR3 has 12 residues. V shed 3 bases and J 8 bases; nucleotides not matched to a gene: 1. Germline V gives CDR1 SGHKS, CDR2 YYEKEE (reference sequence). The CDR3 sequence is CASSSGGHEQFF. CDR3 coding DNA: TGTGCCAGCAGCTCAGGGGGCCATGAGCAGTTCTTC.